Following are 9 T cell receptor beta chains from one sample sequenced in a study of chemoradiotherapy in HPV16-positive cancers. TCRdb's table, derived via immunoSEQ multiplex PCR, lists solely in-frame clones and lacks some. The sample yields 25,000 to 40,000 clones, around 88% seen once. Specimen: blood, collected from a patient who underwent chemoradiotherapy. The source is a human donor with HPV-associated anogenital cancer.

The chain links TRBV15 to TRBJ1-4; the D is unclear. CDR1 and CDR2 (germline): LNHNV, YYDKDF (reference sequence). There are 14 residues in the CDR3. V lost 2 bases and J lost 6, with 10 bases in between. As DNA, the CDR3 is TGTGCCACCAGCAGACAGGCGACGGATGAAAAACTGTTTTTT. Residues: CATSRQATDEKLFF.

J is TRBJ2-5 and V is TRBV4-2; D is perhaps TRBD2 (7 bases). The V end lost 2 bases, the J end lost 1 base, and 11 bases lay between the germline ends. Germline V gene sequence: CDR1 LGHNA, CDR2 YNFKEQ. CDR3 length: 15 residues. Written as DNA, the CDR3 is TGTGCCAGCAGCCAACCGGGGGGCCTCCAAGAGACCCAGTACTTC. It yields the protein CASSQPGGLQETQYF.

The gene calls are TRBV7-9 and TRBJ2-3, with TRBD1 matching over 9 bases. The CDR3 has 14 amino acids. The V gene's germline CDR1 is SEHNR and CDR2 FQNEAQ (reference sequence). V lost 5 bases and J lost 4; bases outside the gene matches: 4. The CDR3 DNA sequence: TGTGCCAGCAGCCGGGGACAGGGCCCAGATACGCAGTATTTT. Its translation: CASSRGQGPDTQYF.

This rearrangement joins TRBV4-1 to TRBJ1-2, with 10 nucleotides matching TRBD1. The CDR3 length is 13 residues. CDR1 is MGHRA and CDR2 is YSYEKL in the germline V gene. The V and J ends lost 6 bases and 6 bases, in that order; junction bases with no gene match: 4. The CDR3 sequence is CASSRQGADGYTF. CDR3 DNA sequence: TGCGCCAGCAGTCGACAGGGGGCGGATGGCTACACCTTC.

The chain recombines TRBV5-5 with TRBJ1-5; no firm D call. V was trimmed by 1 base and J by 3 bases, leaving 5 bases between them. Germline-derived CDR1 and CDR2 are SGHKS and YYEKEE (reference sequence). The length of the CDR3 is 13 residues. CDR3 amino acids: CASSLYTNQPQHF. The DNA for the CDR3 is TGTGCCAGCAGCTTGTATACCAATCAGCCCCAGCATTTT.

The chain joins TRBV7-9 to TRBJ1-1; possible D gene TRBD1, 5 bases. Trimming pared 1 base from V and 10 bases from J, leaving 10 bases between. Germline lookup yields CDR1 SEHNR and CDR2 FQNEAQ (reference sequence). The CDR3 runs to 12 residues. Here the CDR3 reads CASSLEAGGAFF. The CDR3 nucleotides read TGTGCCAGCAGCTTAGAGGCTGGGGGAGCTTTCTTT.

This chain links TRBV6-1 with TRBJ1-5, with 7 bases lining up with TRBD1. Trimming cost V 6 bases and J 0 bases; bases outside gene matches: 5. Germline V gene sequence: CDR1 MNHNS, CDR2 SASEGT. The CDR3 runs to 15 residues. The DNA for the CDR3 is TGTGCCAGCAGAGCGGGACAGCTTAGCAATCAGCCCCAGCATTTT. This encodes CASRAGQLSNQPQHF.

As DNA, the CDR3 is TGCGCCAGGACCCAAGTGACTAGCACAGATACGCAGTATTTT. This encodes CARTQVTSTDTQYF. The gene calls are TRBV5-1 and TRBJ2-3; D unclear. The germline V and J ends were trimmed by 8 bases and 0 bases, with 13 bases remaining between them. CDR3 length equals 14 residues. Germline lookup yields CDR1 SGHRS and CDR2 YFSETQ.

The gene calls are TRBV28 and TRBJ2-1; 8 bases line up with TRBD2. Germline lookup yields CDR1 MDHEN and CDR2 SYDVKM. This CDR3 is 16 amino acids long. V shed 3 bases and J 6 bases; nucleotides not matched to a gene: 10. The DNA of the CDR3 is TGTGCCAGCAGTTTCTTAAGCGGGAGAGTGAGCAATGAGCAGTTCTTC. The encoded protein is CASSFLSGRVSNEQFF.